This T cell receptor (beta chain) was documented in a study of blood T cells in healthy people across ages. Points from the study as a whole: Across the age range, TCR beta diversity per million T cells fell in a roughly linear way. Relative to aged donors, long-lived donors carried more naive CD4+ cells and displayed higher diversity.

Peripheral blood was drawn, about 9.1 milliliters per donor. In each sample, at least 6.5 million PBMCs were isolated. The use of a sample-barcoded 5' primer and a J-beta primer mix characterized a second PCR of 7 to 11 cycles. MiXCR, run by TCRdb on the 5' RACE reads, gives a single entry per CDR3 protein. This sample has 1.5 million to 2 million distinct CDR3 sequences, with 28% found just once. Concerning this clonotype itself: The antigen remains undetermined.

Germline CDR1 and CDR2: MDHEN and SYDVKM. The CDR3 has 15 amino acids. The germline V and J ends were trimmed by 2 bases and 8 bases, with 13 bases remaining between them. Sequences were obtained from blood. V and J are TRBV28 and TRBJ1-6; D is possibly TRBD1 (5 bases). The sequence was obtained from a woman in her thirties in good health. DNA for the CDR3: TGTGCCAGCAGTTTACTGGGGGTAGAGGATTCACCCCTCCACTTT. Translating it yields CASSLLGVEDSPLHF.